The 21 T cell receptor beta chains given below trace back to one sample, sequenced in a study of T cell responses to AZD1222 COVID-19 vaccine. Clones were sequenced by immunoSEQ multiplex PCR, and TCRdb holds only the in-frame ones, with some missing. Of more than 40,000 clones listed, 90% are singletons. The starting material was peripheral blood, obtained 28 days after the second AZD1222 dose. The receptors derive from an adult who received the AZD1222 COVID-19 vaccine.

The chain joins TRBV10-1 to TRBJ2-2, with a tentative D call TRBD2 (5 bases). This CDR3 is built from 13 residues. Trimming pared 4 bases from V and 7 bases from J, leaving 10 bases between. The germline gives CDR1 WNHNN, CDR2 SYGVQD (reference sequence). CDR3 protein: CASSGYRDGELFF. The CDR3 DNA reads TGCGCCAGCAGTGGCTATCGGGACGGGGAGCTGTTTTTT.

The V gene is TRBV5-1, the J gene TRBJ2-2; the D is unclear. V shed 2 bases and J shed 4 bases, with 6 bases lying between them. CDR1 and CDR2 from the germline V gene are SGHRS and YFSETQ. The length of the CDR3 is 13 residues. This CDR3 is CASSFDFTGELFF. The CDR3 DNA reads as TGCGCCAGCAGCTTCGACTTCACCGGGGAGCTGTTTTTT.

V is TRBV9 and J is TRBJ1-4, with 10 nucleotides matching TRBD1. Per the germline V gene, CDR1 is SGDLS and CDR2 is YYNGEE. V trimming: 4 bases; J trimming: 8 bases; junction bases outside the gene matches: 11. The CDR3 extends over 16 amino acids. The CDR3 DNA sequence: TGTGCCAGCAGCCCCGGGCCGGGGACAGGGGAGGAAAAACTGTTTTTT. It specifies CASSPGPGTGEEKLFF.

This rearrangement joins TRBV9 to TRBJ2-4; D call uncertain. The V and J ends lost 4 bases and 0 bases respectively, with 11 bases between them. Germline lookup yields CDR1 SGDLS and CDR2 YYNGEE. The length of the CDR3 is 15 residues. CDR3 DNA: TGTGCCAGCAGCCTCGGGCCCCTAGCCAAAAACATTCAGTACTTC. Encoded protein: CASSLGPLAKNIQYF.

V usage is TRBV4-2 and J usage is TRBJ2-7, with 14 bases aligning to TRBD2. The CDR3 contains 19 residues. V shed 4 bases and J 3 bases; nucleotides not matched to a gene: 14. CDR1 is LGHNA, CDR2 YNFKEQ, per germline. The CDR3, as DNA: TGTGCCAGCAGCCCCAGACTAGCGGGGGGGCTAGAGGCCTACTACGAGCAGTACTTC. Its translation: CASSPRLAGGLEAYYEQYF.

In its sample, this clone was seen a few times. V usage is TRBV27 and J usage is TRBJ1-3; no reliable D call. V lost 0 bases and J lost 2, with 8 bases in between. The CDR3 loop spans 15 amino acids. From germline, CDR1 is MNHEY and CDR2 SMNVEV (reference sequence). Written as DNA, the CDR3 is TGTGCCAGCAGTTTATCACAACCGACTGGAAACACCATATATTTT. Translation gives CASSLSQPTGNTIYF.

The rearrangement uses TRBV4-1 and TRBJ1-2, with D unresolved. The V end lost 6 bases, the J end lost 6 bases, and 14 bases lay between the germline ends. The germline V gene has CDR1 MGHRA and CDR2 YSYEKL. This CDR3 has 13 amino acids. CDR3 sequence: CASRKGYGNGYTF. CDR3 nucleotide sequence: TGCGCCAGCAGGAAGGGTTATGGGAATGGCTACACCTTC.

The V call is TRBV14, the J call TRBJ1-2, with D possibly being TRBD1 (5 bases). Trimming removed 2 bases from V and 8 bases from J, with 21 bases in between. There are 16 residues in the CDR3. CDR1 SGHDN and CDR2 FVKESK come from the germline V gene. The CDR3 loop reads CASSQRSRQLKGGYTF. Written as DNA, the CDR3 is TGTGCCAGCAGCCAAAGAAGCCGACAGCTCAAGGGGGGCTACACCTTC.

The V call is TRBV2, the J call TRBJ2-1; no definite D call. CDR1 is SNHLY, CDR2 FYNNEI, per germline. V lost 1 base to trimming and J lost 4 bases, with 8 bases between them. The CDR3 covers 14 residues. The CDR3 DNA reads TGTGCCAGCAGTGAAGGGACCACATACAATGAGCAGTTCTTC. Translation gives CASSEGTTYNEQFF.

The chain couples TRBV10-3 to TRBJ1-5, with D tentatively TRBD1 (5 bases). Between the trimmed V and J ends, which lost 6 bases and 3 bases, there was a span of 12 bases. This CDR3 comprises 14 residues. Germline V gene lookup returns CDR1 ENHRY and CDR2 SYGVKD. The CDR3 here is CAIRGGGDNQPQHF. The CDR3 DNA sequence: TGTGCCATCAGGGGGGGTGGGGACAATCAGCCCCAGCATTTT.

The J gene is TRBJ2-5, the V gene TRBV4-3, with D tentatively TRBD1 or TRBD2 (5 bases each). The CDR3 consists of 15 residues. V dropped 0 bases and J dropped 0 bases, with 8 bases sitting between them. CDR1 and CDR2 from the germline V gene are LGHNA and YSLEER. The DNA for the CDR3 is TGCGCCAGCAGCCAAGATGGGACCAACCAAGAGACCCAGTACTTC. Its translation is CASSQDGTNQETQYF.

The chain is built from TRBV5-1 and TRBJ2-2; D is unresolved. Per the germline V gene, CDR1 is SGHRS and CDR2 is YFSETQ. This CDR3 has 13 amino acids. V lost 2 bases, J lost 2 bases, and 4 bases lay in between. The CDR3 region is CASSFANTGELFF. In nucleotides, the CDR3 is TGCGCCAGCAGCTTTGCAAACACCGGGGAGCTGTTTTTT.

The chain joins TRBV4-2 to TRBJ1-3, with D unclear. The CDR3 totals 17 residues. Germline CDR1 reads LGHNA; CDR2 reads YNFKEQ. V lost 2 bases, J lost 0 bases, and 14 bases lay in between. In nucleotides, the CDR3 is TGTGCCAGCAGCCAAAAGGACCGGACGGGCTCTGGAAACACCATATATTTT. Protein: CASSQKDRTGSGNTIYF.

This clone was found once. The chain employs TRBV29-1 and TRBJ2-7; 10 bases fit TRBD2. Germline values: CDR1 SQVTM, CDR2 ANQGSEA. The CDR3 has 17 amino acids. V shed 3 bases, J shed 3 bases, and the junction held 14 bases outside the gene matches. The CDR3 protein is CSVERELAGRARYEQYF. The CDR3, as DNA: TGCAGCGTTGAGAGAGAACTAGCGGGGAGAGCTCGCTACGAGCAGTACTTC.

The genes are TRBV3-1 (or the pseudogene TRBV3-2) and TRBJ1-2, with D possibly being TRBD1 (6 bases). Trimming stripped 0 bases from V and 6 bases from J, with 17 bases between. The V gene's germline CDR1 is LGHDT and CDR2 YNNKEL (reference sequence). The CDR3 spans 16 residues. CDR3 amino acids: CASSQDRSARGNGYTF. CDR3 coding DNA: TGTGCCAGCAGCCAAGATCGATCCGCCAGGGGAAATGGCTACACCTTC.

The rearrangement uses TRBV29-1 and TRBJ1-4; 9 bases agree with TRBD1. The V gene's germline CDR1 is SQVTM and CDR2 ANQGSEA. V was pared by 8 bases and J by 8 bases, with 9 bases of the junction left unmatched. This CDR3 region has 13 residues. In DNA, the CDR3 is TGCAGCACCAAACAGGGGGCGCGAGAAAAACTGTTTTTT. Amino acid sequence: CSTKQGAREKLFF.

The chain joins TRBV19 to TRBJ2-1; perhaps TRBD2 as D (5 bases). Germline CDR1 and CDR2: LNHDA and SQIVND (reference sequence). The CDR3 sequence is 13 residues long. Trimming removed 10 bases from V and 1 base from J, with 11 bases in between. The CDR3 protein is CATSRGSYNEQFF. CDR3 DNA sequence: TGTGCCACCTCTCGGGGTTCCTACAATGAGCAGTTCTTC.

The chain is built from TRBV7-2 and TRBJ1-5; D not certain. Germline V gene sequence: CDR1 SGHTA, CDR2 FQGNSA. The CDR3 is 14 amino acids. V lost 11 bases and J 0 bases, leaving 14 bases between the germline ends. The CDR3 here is CASSRAPSNQPQHF. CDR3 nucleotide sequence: TGTGCCTCATCGAGGGCCCCTAGCAATCAGCCCCAGCATTTT.

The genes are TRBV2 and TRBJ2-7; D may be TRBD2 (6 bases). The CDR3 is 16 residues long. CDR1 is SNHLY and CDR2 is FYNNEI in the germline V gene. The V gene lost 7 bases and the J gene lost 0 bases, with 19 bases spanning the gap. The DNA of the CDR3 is TGTGCCAGCACCCCACCCCCAACTAGCAACTCCTACGAGCAGTACTTC. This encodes CASTPPPTSNSYEQYF.

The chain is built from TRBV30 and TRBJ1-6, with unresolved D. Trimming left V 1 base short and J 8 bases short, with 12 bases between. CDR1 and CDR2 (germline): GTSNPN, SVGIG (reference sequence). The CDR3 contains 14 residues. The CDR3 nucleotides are TGTGCCTGGAGTGACGGGGTTCGGGATTCACCCCTCCACTTT. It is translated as CAWSDGVRDSPLHF.

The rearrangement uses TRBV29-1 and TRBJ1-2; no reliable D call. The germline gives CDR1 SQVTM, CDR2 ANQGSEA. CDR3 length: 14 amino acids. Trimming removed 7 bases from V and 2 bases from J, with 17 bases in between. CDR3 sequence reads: CSAVLPGINYGYTF. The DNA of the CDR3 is TGCAGCGCTGTCCTTCCCGGGATCAACTATGGCTACACCTTC.